Included here is one TCR beta chain sequence, with context. Antigen: not known. Trimming stripped 5 bases from V and 1 base from J, with 8 bases between. CDR3 length: 14 amino acids. In germline, CDR1 is KGHSH, CDR2 LQKENI. With constant-segment primers, 5'RACE yielded cDNA libraries of TCR alpha and TCR beta that carried sample barcodes and UMIs. Each CDR3 protein gets one entry after TCRdb re-called the 5' RACE reads with MiXCR. The repertoire holds around 60,000 distinct CDR3 sequences, with 8% to 9.5% as singletons. The data stem from a study of T-cell memory formation after mild COVID-19. On the study more broadly: TCR clusters were mostly donor specific. Study-wide findings and caveats: From day 15 to 85, contracting clones were balanced between CD4 and CD8, whereas later expanders leaned toward CD4+. CD4+ clones that contracted lay mainly in CM and EM; CD8+ ones lay in EMRA.

What was sequenced was PBMCs or a T cell subset sorted from them (not recorded which). The chain joins TRBV18 to TRBJ2-2; D not certain. This sequence was found in a young man who had mild COVID-19 (a few samples of this study predate the infection). Cell type and time point are not known. The DNA for the CDR3 is TGTGCCAGCTCAGCATCGATGAACACCGGGGAGCTGTTTTTT. It codes for CASSASMNTGELFF.